This T cell receptor (beta chain) comes out of a study of graft-versus-host responses after intestinal transplantation. Germline trimming cut 6 bases from V and 0 bases from J; bases unmatched to any gene: 6. Germline CDR1 and CDR2: MGHRA and YSYEKL. The CDR3 totals 17 residues. Concerning this clone itself: Its antigen is unidentified.

The table came from immunoSEQ multiplex PCR; TCRdb's copy has only in-frame clones and leaves some out. The data hold 85,000 to 90,000 clones, with under 95% observed a single time. The material was unstimulated CD4+ T cells sorted from spleen or lymph node cells, obtained before transplant. The rearrangement links TRBV4-1 to TRBJ2-2; 11 nucleotides line up with TRBD2. This receptor was taken from a human donor who was the organ donor for an intestinal transplant. CDR3 loop: CASRPLSGRANTGELFF. DNA for the CDR3: TGCGCCAGCAGGCCCCTTAGCGGGAGGGCGAACACCGGGGAGCTGTTTTTT.